Listed below are T cell receptor beta chains from one sample, sequenced in a study of blood T cell repertoires in COVID-19. Assay used: immunoSEQ multiplex PCR; TCRdb lists only in-frame clones, some missing. The sample holds 190,000 or so clones; roughly 78% are singletons and the top ten take 2.5% to 3%. The sequenced material came from peripheral blood. These receptors came from a woman older than 75 with active or convalescent COVID-19. The CDR3 runs from the conserved cysteine through the conserved F or W. D genes are given only for firm matches. Size values are once, few and many counts, or a class for expanded clones, and some rows have none.

abundance,d_gene,j_gene,v_gene,CDR3nt,CDR3aa
NA,NA,TRBJ2-5,TRBV7-9,TGTGCCAGCAGCTTAGCCGAGGTGGGGCTGGAGACCCAGTACTTC,CASSLAEVGLETQYF
NA,TRBD1,TRBJ2-3,TRBV5-5,TGTGCCAGCAGACCGAACCCCGGGACAGGGAGCACAGATACGCAGTATTTT,CASRPNPGTGSTDTQYF
NA,NA,TRBJ2-5,TRBV20-1,TGCAGTGCTAGAGACTTCGACTACCAGTACTTC,CSARDFDYQYF
NA,NA,TRBJ1-2,TRBV10-3,TGTGCCATCAGCCCTGACAGCAACTATGGCTACACCTTC,CAISPDSNYGYTF
NA,NA,TRBJ1-1,TRBV9,TGTGCCAGCAGCGTAGTTGGAACAGGGATAGCTGAAGCTTTCTTT,CASSVVGTGIAEAFF
NA,TRBD1,TRBJ1-2,TRBV5-1,TGCGCCAGCAGCGCGGACAGGGGCAACTATGGCTACACCTTC,CASSADRGNYGYTF
many,NA,TRBJ2-1,TRBV4-2,TGTGCCAGCAGCCAAGATTTACGGTCCTCCTACAATGAGCAGTTCTTC,CASSQDLRSSYNEQFF
NA,NA,TRBJ1-2,TRBV2,TGTGCCAGCAGTGCTGAGGCAGGGAGGTATGGCTACACCTTC,CASSAEAGRYGYTF
NA,NA,TRBJ1-5,TRBV9,TGTGCCAGCAGCGTAACGGACACAAATCAGCCCCAGCATTTT,CASSVTDTNQPQHF
NA,NA,TRBJ2-7,TRBV3-1/TRBV3-2,TGTGCCAGCAGCCAAGGACCATGGCCAGGGCAATACTTC,CASSQGPWPGQYF
NA,TRBD1,TRBJ1-1,TRBV5-1,TGCGCCAGCAGCCTATCAGGGGGAGGTAGCACTGAAGCTTTCTTT,CASSLSGGGSTEAFF
NA,TRBD1,TRBJ1-4,TRBV29-1,TGCAGCGGAGGACAGGCGGTTAATGAAAAACTGTTTTTT,CSGGQAVNEKLFF
NA,TRBD1,TRBJ2-7,TRBV7-2,TGTGCCAGCAGCTCGGGTAGGACAGGGAGCTACGAGCAGTACTTC,CASSSGRTGSYEQYF
NA,NA,TRBJ1-1,TRBV25-1,TGTGCCAGCCAACAGGGCATGAACACTGAAGCTTTCTTT,CASQQGMNTEAFF
NA,NA,TRBJ2-3,TRBV19,TGTGCCAGTAGTATCGGGACACTGTCCAGCACAGATACGCAGTATTTT,CASSIGTLSSTDTQYF
few,TRBD1,TRBJ2-7,TRBV18,TGTGCCAGCTCACCCACGGGACAGGGACTCTACGAGCAGTACTTC,CASSPTGQGLYEQYF
NA,NA,TRBJ1-4,TRBV4-3,TGCGCCAGCAGCCAAGAGCCAGGGTTGGCTAATGAAAAACTGTTTTTT,CASSQEPGLANEKLFF
NA,TRBD1,TRBJ2-7,TRBV7-6,TGTGCCAGCAGCTTAGCCTCCGGGACAGGAGGCTACGAGCAGTACTTC,CASSLASGTGGYEQYF
once,TRBD1,TRBJ2-5,TRBV5-1,TGCGCCAGCAGCTTGGGCGCCGGGACAGAGAGTTTGGAGACCCAGTACTTC,CASSLGAGTESLETQYF
NA,NA,TRBJ1-5,TRBV9,TGTGCCAGCAGCGTCTCTAGCGGTGGCAATCAGCCCCAGCATTTT,CASSVSSGGNQPQHF
NA,NA,TRBJ1-3,TRBV2,TGTGCCAGCAGGGGAACAGGGACCTCTGGAAACACCATATATTTT,CASRGTGTSGNTIYF
NA,TRBD2,TRBJ2-7,TRBV29-1,TGCAGCGTCGCCGGGACTAGCGGGGGGGACTCCTACGAGCAGTACTTC,CSVAGTSGGDSYEQYF
few,NA,TRBJ1-1,TRBV12-3/TRBV12-4,TGTGCCAGCAGTTCCCTCTTGAGAACTGAAGCTTTCTTT,CASSSLLRTEAFF
NA,NA,TRBJ2-5,TRBV27,TGTGCCAGCAGTTTTGATAGTCGGGAGACCCAGTACTTC,CASSFDSRETQYF
few,NA,TRBJ2-7,TRBV7-7,TGTGCCAGCAGCTTATCAGAAACCTACGAGCAGTACTTC,CASSLSETYEQYF
NA,NA,TRBJ2-5,TRBV3-1/TRBV3-2,TGTGCCAGCAGCCACTCAGCGGGCAACCGGAAATACTTC,CASSHSAGNRKYF
few,TRBD1,TRBJ2-3,TRBV5-1,TGCGCCAGCAGCTTGGGGACAGGGGGAAGCACAGATACGCAGTATTTT,CASSLGTGGSTDTQYF
NA,NA,TRBJ1-4,TRBV5-1,TGCGCCAGCAGGGCGGGAGCTGAAAAACTGTTTTTT,CASRAGAEKLFF
NA,NA,TRBJ2-5,TRBV18,TGTGCCAGCTCACCCAACAGACAAGAGACCCAGTACTTC,CASSPNRQETQYF
NA,NA,TRBJ1-4,TRBV5-5,TGTGCCAGCAGCGCCGAGTTCAGGGTGCGACATGAAAAACTGTTTTTT,CASSAEFRVRHEKLFF
NA,NA,TRBJ1-1,TRBV5-1,TGCGCCAGCAGCGCGGCCCTGGACACTGAAGCTTTCTTT,CASSAALDTEAFF
few,NA,TRBJ1-5,TRBV5-1,TGCGCCAGCAGTGAGGGGGGCAATCAGCCCCAGCATTTT,CASSEGGNQPQHF